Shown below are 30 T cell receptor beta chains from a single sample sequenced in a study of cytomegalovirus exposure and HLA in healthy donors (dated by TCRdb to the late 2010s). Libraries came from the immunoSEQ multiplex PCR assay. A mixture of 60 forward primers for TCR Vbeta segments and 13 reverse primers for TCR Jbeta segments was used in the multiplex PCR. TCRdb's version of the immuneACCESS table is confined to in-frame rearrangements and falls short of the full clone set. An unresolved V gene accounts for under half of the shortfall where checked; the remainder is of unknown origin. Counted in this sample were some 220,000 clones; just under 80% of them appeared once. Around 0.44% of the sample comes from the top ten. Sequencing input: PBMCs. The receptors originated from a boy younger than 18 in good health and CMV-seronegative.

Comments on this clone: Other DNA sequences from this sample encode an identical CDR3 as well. CDR3 loop: CAWSVQGATEAFF. CDR3 coding DNA: TGTGCCTGGAGTGTGCAGGGGGCCACTGAAGCTTTCTTT. This chain connects TRBV30 to TRBJ1-1; 8 nucleotides align to TRBD1. V gave up 0 bases and J gave up 4 bases; unmatched junction bases: 1. Germline CDR1 is GTSNPN and CDR2 is SVGIG (reference sequence). The CDR3 runs to 13 residues.

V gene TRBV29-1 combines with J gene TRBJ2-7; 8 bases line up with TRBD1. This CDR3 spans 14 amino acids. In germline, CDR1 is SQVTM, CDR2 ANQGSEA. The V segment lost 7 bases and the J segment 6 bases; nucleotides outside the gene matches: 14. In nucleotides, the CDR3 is TGCAGCGCCTCCCCCTTCGGACAGGGTGGCGAGCAGTACTTC. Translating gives CSASPFGQGGEQYF.

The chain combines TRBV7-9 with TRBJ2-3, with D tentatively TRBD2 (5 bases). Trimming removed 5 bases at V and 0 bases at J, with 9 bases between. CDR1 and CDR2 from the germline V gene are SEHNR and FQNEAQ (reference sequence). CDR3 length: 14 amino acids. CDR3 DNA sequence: TGTGCCAGCAGCGGGAGTCCAAGCACAGATACGCAGTATTTT. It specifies CASSGSPSTDTQYF.

The chain's CDR3 is CASSLGHDEEYEQYF. The CDR3 region has the DNA TGTGCCAGCAGCTTAGGGCACGATGAGGAGTACGAGCAGTACTTC. V usage is TRBV13 and J usage is TRBJ2-7; unclear D gene. V was cut by 0 bases and J by 4 bases, with 13 bases left in between. CDR1 is PRHDT and CDR2 is FYEKMQ in the germline V gene (reference sequence). The CDR3 contains 15 residues.

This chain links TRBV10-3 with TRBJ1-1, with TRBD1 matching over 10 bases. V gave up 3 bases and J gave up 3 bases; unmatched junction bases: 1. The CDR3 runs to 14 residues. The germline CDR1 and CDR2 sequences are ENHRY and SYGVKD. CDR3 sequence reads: CAISEDRGHTEAFF. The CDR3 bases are TGTGCCATCAGTGAAGACAGGGGGCACACTGAAGCTTTCTTT.

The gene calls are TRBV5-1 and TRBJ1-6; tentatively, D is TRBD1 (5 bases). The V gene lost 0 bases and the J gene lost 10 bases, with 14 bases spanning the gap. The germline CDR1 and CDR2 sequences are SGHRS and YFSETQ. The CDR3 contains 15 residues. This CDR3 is CASSLAGQPRSPLHF. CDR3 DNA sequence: TGCGCCAGCAGCTTGGCTGGACAACCAAGGTCACCCCTCCACTTT.

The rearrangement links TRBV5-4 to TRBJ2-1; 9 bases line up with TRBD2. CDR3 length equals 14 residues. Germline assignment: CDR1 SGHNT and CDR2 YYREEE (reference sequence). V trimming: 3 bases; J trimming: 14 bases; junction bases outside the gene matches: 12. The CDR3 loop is CASSWGLAGGEEFF. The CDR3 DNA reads TGTGCCAGCAGCTGGGGACTAGCAGGAGGAGAGGAGTTCTTC. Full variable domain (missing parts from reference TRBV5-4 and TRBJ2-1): ETGVTQSPTHLIKTRGQQVTLRCSSQSGHNTVSWYQQALGQGPQFIFQYYREEENGRGNFPPRFSGLQFPNYSSELNVNALELDDSALYLCASSWGLAGGEEFFGPGTRLTVL.

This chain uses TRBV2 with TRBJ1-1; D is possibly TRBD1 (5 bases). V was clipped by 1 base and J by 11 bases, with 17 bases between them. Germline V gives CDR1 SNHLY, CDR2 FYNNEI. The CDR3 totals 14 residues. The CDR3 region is CASSEGQNVQSAFF. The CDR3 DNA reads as TGTGCCAGCAGTGAAGGACAGAATGTACAGTCGGCTTTCTTT.

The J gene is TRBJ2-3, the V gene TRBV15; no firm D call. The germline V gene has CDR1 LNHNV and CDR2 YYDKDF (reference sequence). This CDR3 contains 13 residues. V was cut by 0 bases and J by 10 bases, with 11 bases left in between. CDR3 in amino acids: CATSRDSRLAQYF. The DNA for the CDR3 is TGTGCCACCAGCAGAGATAGTCGATTGGCGCAGTATTTT.

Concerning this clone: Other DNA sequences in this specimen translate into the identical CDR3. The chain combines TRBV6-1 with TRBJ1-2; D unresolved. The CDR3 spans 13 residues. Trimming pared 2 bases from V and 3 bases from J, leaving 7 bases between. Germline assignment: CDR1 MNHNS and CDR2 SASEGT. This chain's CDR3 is CASSERGDYGYTF. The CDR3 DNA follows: TGTGCCAGCAGTGAACGGGGAGACTATGGCTACACCTTC.

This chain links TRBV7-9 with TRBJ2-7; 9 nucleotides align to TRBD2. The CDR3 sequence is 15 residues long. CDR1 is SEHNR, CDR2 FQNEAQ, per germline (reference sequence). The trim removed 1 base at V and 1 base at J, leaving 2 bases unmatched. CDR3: CASSLEAGGSYEQYF. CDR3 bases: TGTGCCAGCAGCTTAGAAGCGGGGGGTTCCTACGAGCAGTACTTC.

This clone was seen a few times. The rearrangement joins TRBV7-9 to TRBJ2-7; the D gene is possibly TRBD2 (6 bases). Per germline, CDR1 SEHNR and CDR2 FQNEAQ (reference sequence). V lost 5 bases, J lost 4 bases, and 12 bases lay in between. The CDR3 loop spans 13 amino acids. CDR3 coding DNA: TGTGCCAGCAGCCCCCGGGACTTTTACGAGCAGTACTTC. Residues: CASSPRDFYEQYF.

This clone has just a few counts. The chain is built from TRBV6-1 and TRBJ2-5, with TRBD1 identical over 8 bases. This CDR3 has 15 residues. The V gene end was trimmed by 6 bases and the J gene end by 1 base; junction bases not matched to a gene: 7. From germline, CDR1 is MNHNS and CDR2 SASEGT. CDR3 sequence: CASSDPDRAQETQYF. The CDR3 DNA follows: TGTGCCAGCAGCGACCCGGACAGGGCCCAAGAGACCCAGTACTTC.

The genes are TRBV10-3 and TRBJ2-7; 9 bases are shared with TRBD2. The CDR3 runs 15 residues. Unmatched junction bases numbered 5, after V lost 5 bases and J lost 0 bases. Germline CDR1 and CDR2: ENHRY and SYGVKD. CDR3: CAISLAGDPSYEQYF. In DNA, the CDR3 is TGTGCCATCAGTTTAGCGGGAGACCCCTCCTACGAGCAGTACTTC.

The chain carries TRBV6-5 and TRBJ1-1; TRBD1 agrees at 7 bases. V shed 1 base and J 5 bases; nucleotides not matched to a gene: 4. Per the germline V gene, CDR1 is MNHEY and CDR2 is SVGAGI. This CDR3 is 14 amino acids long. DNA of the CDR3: TGTGCCAGCAGTTACTTAGGGGGCAAGACTGAAGCTTTCTTT. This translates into CASSYLGGKTEAFF.

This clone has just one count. The CDR3 spells CAWHTSGRTHEQYF. The DNA for the CDR3 is TGTGCCTGGCACACTAGCGGGAGGACCCACGAGCAGTACTTC. The chain combines TRBV30 with TRBJ2-7, with 12 bases identical to TRBD2. This CDR3 is 14 amino acids long. Trimming removed 5 bases from V and 5 bases from J; junction bases left unmatched: 7. Germline lookup yields CDR1 GTSNPN and CDR2 SVGIG (reference sequence).

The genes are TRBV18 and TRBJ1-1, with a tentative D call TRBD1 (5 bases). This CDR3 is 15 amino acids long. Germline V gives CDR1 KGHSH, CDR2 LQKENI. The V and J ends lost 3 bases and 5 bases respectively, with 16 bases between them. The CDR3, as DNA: TGTGCCAGCTCACCCCGGACAACTAGCGAGACTGAAGCTTTCTTT. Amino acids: CASSPRTTSETEAFF.

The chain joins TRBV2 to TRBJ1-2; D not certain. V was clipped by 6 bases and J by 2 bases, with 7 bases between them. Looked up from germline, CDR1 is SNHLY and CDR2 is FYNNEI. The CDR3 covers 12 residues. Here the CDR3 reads CASRGQNYGYTF. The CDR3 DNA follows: TGTGCCAGCAGGGGCCAGAACTATGGCTACACCTTC.

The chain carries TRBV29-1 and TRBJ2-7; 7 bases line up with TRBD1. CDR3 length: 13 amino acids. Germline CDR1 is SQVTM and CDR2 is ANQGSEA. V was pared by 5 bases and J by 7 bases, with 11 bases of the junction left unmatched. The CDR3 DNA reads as TGCAGCGTTCTACAGGGGACCTTCGAGGAGCAGTACTTC. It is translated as CSVLQGTFEEQYF.

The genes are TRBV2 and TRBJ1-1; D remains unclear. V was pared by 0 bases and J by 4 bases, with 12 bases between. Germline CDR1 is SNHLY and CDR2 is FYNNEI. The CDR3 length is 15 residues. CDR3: CASSEASRRFTEAFF. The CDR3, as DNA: TGTGCCAGCAGTGAAGCCAGTCGCAGATTCACTGAAGCTTTCTTT.

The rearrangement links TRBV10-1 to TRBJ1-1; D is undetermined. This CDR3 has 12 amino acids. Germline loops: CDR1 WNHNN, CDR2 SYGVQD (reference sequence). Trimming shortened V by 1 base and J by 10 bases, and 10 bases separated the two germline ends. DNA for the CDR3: TGCGCCAGCAGTGAGTACGGGGAGGGAGCTTTCTTT. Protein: CASSEYGEGAFF.

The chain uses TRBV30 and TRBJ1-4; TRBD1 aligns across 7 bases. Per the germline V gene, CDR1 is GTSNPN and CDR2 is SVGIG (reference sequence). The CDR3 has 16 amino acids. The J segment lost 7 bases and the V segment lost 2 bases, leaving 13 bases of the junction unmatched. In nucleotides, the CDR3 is TGTGCCTGGAGTATTTATGCGACAGGGAGTCTTGAAAAACTGTTTTTT. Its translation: CAWSIYATGSLEKLFF. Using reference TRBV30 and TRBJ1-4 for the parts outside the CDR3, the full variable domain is SQTIHQWPATLVQPVGSPLSLECTVEGTSNPNLYWYRQAAGRGLQLLFYSVGIGQISSEVPQNLSASRPQDRQFILSSKKLLLSDSGFYLCAWSIYATGSLEKLFFGSGTQLSVL.

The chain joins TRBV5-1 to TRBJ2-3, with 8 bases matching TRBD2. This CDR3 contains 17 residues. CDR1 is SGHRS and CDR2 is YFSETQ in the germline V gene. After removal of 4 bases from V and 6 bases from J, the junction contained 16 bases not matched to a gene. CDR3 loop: CASSLSGGRLQGDTQYF. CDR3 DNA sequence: TGCGCCAGCAGCCTGTCTGGCGGGAGGCTACAAGGGGATACGCAGTATTTT.

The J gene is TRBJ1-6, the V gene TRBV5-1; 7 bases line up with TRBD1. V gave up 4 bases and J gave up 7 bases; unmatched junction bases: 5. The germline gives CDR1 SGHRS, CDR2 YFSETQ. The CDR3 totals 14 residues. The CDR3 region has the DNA TGCGCCAGCAGCATAGACAGGGCCAATTCACCCCTCCACTTT. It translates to CASSIDRANSPLHF.

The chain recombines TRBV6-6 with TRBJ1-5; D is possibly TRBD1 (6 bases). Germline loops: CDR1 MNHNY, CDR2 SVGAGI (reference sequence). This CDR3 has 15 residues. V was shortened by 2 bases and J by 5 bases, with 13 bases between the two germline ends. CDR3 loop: CASSYRRTAYQPQHF. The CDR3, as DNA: TGTGCCAGCAGTTACCGGCGGACAGCCTATCAGCCCCAGCATTTT.

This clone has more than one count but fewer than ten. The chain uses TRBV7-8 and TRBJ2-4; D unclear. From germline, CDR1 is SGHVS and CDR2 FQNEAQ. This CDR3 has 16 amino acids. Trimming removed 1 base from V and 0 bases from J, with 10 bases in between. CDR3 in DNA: TGTGCCAGCAGCTTAGAACGGAGACTAGCCAAAAACATTCAGTACTTC. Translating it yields CASSLERRLAKNIQYF.

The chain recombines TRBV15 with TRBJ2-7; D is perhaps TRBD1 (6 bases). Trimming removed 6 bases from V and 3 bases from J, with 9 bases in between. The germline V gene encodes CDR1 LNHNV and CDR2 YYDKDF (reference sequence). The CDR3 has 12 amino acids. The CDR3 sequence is CATRGARYEQYF. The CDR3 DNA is TGTGCCACCAGGGGGGCCCGCTACGAGCAGTACTTC. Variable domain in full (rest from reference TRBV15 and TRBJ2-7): DAMVIQNPRYQVTQFGKPVTLSCSQTLNHNVMYWYQQKSSQAPKLLFHYYDKDFNNEADTPDNFQSRRPNTSFCFLDIRSPGLGDTAMYLCATRGARYEQYFGPGTRLTVT.

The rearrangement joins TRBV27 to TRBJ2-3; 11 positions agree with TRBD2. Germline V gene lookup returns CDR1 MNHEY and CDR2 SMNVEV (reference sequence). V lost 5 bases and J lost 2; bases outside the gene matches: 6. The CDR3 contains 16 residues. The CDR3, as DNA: TGTGCCAGCAGTCCGTGGACTAGCGGGCCCACAGATACGCAGTATTTT. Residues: CASSPWTSGPTDTQYF.

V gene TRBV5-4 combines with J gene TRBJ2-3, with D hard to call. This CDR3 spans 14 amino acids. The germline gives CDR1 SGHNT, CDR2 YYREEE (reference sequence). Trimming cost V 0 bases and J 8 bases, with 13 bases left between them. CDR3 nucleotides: TGTGCCAGCAGCTTGGTAGGCGGAAGACGTACGCAGTATTTT. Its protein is CASSLVGGRRTQYF.

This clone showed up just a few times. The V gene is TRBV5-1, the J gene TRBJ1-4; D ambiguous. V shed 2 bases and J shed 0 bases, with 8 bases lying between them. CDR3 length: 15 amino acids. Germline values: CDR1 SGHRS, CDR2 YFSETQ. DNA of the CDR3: TGCGCCAGCAGCTTTTTACAAGCAACTAATGAAAAACTGTTTTTT. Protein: CASSFLQATNEKLFF.